What follows are 10 T cell receptor beta chains derived from one specimen sequenced in a study of CD8+CD57+ T cells in acquired aplastic anemia. Those patients picked for sequencing had displayed CD8+CD57+ cell expansion on flow cytometry. Using genomic DNA as the template, TCR beta VDJ and CDR3 profiling was carried out. TCRdb reanalysed the reads using MiXCR and keeps one entry per CDR3 protein. The table includes around 180,000 distinct CDR3 sequences, around half detected once. Sequencing was performed on sorted CD4+, CD8+, or CD8+CD57+ T cells (not recorded which) from PBMCs. The receptors were sampled from a human donor with aplastic anemia.

This clonotype showed up many times. This sequence joins TRBV12-3 or TRBV12-4 and TRBJ1-2, with D hard to call. This CDR3 comprises 16 residues. V lost 5 bases and J 4 bases, leaving 20 bases between the germline ends. The CDR3 loop reads CASSLHSGSAPYGYTF. The CDR3 nucleotides read TGTGCCAGCAGTCTCCACTCAGGTAGTGCTCCCTATGGCTACACCTTC.

A note on this clonotype: At one of its ends the junction is not consistent with the germline gene, which may arise from a read error. This chain joins TRBV25-1 and TRBJ2-7; 9 nucleotides match TRBD2. This CDR3 spans 15 amino acids. In germline, CDR1 is MGHDK, CDR2 SYGVNS. Here the CDR3 reads CVSVRGGGPYNEQCF. In DNA, the CDR3 is TGTGTCAGCGTACGCGGGGGGGGTCCCTACAATGAGCAGTGCTTC.

Ten or more counts support this clonotype. The CDR3 bases are TGTGCCAGCAGTGAAGGGCTGACAGGGAGGACCTACGAGCAGTACTTC. Translating it yields CASSEGLTGRTYEQYF. The chain uses TRBV6-1 and TRBJ2-7; tentative D call: TRBD1 (7 bases). Trimming took off 1 base at V and 2 bases at J, with 15 bases between the two ends. CDR1 and CDR2 (germline): MNHNS, SASEGT. CDR3 length equals 16 residues.

The rearrangement joins TRBV20-1 to TRBJ2-7, with D unclear. The V end was cut by 4 bases, the J end by 4 bases, with 14 bases between. The CDR3 covers 13 residues. Germline V gene sequence: CDR1 DFQATT, CDR2 SNEGSKA (reference sequence). This CDR3 reads CSAMGREDYEQYF. The CDR3 bases are TGCAGTGCTATGGGCCGCGAGGATTACGAGCAGTACTTC.

This clonotype was observed a handful of times. The gene calls are TRBV7-3 and TRBJ2-1; D is unresolved. The CDR3 sequence is 13 residues long. The germline V gene has CDR1 SGHTA and CDR2 FQGTGA. V lost 4 bases and J lost 7, with 11 bases in between. CDR3 sequence: CASSWVVGNEQFF. CDR3 coding DNA: TGTGCCAGCAGCTGGGTGGTGGGGAATGAGCAGTTCTTC.

Ten or more counts support this clonotype. The V gene is TRBV24-1, the J gene TRBJ2-1; D is undetermined. Germline V gives CDR1 KGHDR, CDR2 SFDVKD. The CDR3 runs to 14 residues. Trimming left V 3 bases short and J 2 bases short, with 7 bases between. The CDR3 DNA reads as TGTGCCACCAGTGATCAGCGCACCTACAATGAGCAGTTCTTC. It specifies CATSDQRTYNEQFF.

This clonotype was picked up many times. The chain combines TRBV29-1 with TRBJ2-5, with 7 positions matching TRBD1. The trim removed 0 bases at V and 5 bases at J, leaving 9 bases unmatched. The CDR3 is 15 residues long. CDR1 SQVTM and CDR2 ANQGSEA come from the germline V gene. The CDR3 reads CSVEDLDRAMETQYF. CDR3 DNA: TGCAGCGTTGAAGATCTTGACAGGGCTATGGAGACCCAGTACTTC.

This clonotype came up once. The chain combines TRBV24-1 with TRBJ1-1; TRBD1 matches at 7 bases. Germline CDR1 KGHDR, CDR2 SFDVKD. V trimming: 5 bases; J trimming: 5 bases; junction bases outside the gene matches: 7. The CDR3 sequence is 14 residues long. The CDR3: CATSGQGDGTEAFF. The CDR3 nucleotides read TGTGCCACCAGTGGTCAGGGGGATGGTACTGAAGCTTTCTTT.

The chain recombines TRBV20-1 with TRBJ2-3; D gene ambiguous. Per germline, CDR1 DFQATT and CDR2 SNEGSKA (reference sequence). This CDR3 has 11 amino acids. Between the trimmed V and J ends, which lost 5 bases and 6 bases, there was a span of 9 bases. The CDR3 sequence is CSAHLGDTQYF. DNA of the CDR3: TGCAGTGCTCACTTAGGGGATACGCAGTATTTT.

The chain joins TRBV10-1 to TRBJ2-3, with D maybe TRBD1 (5 bases). The CDR3 runs 16 residues. V dropped 0 bases and J dropped 7 bases, with 17 bases sitting between them. Germline assignment: CDR1 WNHNN and CDR2 SYGVQD (reference sequence). The CDR3 bases are TGCGCCAGCAGTGAGTCTAAGGTCCAGGGCTGGCATACGCAGTATTTT. Translation: CASSESKVQGWHTQYF.